The clone carrying this T cell receptor beta chain was picked up many times. The data belong to a study of T cells after yellow fever vaccination. The CDR3 sequence is 12 residues long. V gave up 5 bases and J gave up 3 bases, with 8 bases separating them. TCRdb redid the calling of the 5' RACE reads with MiXCR, one entry per CDR3 protein. This sample has about 250,000 distinct CDR3 sequences; approximately 3.6% occur once, and the top ten carry 19%. The source is a man younger than 30 who received the YFV17D yellow fever vaccine. V gene TRBV12-3 or TRBV12-4 combines with J gene TRBJ2-7; D is undetermined. The input for sequencing was PBMCs, taken 15 days after the yellow fever booster vaccination. CDR3 nucleotide sequence: TGTGCCAGCAGTCCGTACAACTACGAGCAGTACTTC. It is translated as CASSPYNYEQYF.